This T cell receptor (beta chain) emerged from a study of early T cells in non-severe SARS-CoV-2 infection. Study-wide context: Whole-blood bulk RNA, unsorted, was sequenced, and chains were unpaired. Overall study results and limits: VDJdb-based matching was biased toward anti-spike CD8 responses and missed private and CD4 specificities.

This clonotype was recorded many times. What it recognizes is unknown. Trimming stripped 3 bases from V and 0 bases from J, with 24 bases between. Germline loops: CDR1 ENHRY, CDR2 SYGVKD. The CDR3 is 21 residues long. Using its own MiXCR run on the 5' RACE reads, TCRdb lists one record per CDR3 protein. The sample has more than 60,000 distinct CDR3 sequences; about 10% are singletons. Sequencing used whole blood. The clonotype comes from an adult who was a healthcare worker with PCR-confirmed SARS-CoV-2 infection or an uninfected control (not recorded which). The chain joins TRBV10-3 to TRBJ2-6, with TRBD1 as a possible D gene (6 bases). The CDR3 loop reads CAISDLKLETGPASGANVLTF. The CDR3 DNA reads TGTGCCATCAGTGACCTCAAACTGGAGACAGGCCCAGCCTCTGGGGCCAACGTCCTGACTTTC.